This is a list of T cell receptor beta chains from one sample in a study of Graves' ophthalmopathy and Graves' hyperthyroidism. MiXCR was run by TCRdb on the multiplex PCR reads, yielding one entry per CDR3 protein. The sample lists about 600,000 distinct CDR3 sequences; roughly 40% were seen once. The sample was peripheral blood or thyroid tissue (not recorded which). All receptors derive from an adult man with Graves' hyperthyroidism. Both conserved end residues are trimmed from each CDR3.

j_call: TRBJ1-1; v_call: TRBV9; cdr3_aa: ASSDLSEATEAF
j_call: TRBJ1-3; v_call: TRBV4-1; cdr3_aa: ASSQGGQASGNTIY
j_call: TRBJ2-3; v_call: TRBV20-1; cdr3_aa: SARLAGGTDTQY
j_call: TRBJ2-7; v_call: TRBV7-3; cdr3_aa: ASSSRGTYSYEQY
j_call: TRBJ2-7; v_call: TRBV6-1; cdr3_aa: ASRGQGAREQY
j_call: TRBJ2-2; v_call: TRBV29-1; cdr3_aa: SVRQGDGVGELF
j_call: TRBJ1-1; v_call: TRBV12-3/TRBV12-4; cdr3_aa: ASNQQGTRNTEAF
j_call: TRBJ1-1; v_call: TRBV29-1; cdr3_aa: SWDMRNTEAF
j_call: TRBJ2-2; v_call: TRBV7-8; cdr3_aa: ASSLARMTSQAGELF
j_call: TRBJ1-1; v_call: TRBV15; cdr3_aa: ATTPYGNTEAF
j_call: TRBJ2-7; v_call: TRBV15; cdr3_aa: ATSRDSGATYEQY
j_call: TRBJ1-2; v_call: TRBV29-1; cdr3_aa: SAGPGGYGYT
j_call: TRBJ2-7; v_call: TRBV20-1; cdr3_aa: SARASGTNEQY
j_call: TRBJ2-5; v_call: TRBV12-3/TRBV12-4; cdr3_aa: ASSLSGGALETQY
j_call: TRBJ1-5; v_call: TRBV29-1; cdr3_aa: SVKGGNQPQH
j_call: TRBJ1-2; v_call: TRBV15; cdr3_aa: ATSSSTLYGYT
j_call: TRBJ2-7; v_call: TRBV11-2; cdr3_aa: ASSYADSYEQY
j_call: TRBJ2-6; v_call: TRBV7-9; cdr3_aa: ASSLGGLAGANVLT
j_call: TRBJ1-5; v_call: TRBV10-3; cdr3_aa: AISVTGGDQPQH
j_call: NA; v_call: TRBV10-2; cdr3_aa: ASSPQGSNEQF
j_call: TRBJ2-3; v_call: TRBV6-1; cdr3_aa: ASSEYADTQY
j_call: TRBJ1-4; v_call: TRBV5-4; cdr3_aa: ASSHVKRTARTNEKLF
j_call: TRBJ1-2; v_call: TRBV7-3; cdr3_aa: ASSLDGYGYT
j_call: TRBJ2-3; v_call: TRBV24-1; cdr3_aa: ATQGASTDTQY
j_call: TRBJ2-7; v_call: TRBV5-8; cdr3_aa: ASSLVLAGGGEQY
j_call: TRBJ1-1; v_call: TRBV29-1; cdr3_aa: SAIAGTGGMNTEAF
j_call: TRBJ1-1; v_call: TRBV12-3/TRBV12-4; cdr3_aa: ASSLEGRVIRNTEAF
j_call: TRBJ1-2; v_call: TRBV7-9; cdr3_aa: ASSQPGTAGYGYT
j_call: TRBJ2-6; v_call: TRBV7-9; cdr3_aa: ASSFSKGAWANVLT
j_call: TRBJ2-7; v_call: TRBV5-1; cdr3_aa: ASSLEEREGYEQY
j_call: TRBJ2-7; v_call: TRBV10-2; cdr3_aa: ASRGSRDTSYEQY
j_call: TRBJ2-1; v_call: TRBV5-1; cdr3_aa: ASSSPGTGAFYEQF
j_call: TRBJ2-7; v_call: TRBV11-2; cdr3_aa: ASSLDRGRSYEQY
j_call: TRBJ1-6; v_call: TRBV7-2; cdr3_aa: ASSLAGRTSLH
j_call: TRBJ1-2; v_call: TRBV29-1; cdr3_aa: SVEVGHFYGYT
j_call: TRBJ1-5; v_call: TRBV6-1; cdr3_aa: ASSEPAASNQPQH
j_call: TRBJ2-7; v_call: TRBV25-1; cdr3_aa: ASSEPASGDYEQY
j_call: TRBJ1-3; v_call: TRBV7-9; cdr3_aa: ASSLWFEVDTIY
j_call: TRBJ1-2; v_call: TRBV9; cdr3_aa: ASSPRAGVYGYT
j_call: TRBJ2-5; v_call: TRBV19; cdr3_aa: ASSSGRKETQY
j_call: TRBJ1-2; v_call: TRBV5-1; cdr3_aa: ASSLAGTENYGYT
j_call: TRBJ1-1; v_call: TRBV10-2; cdr3_aa: ASSSVALTEAF